Below are 2 T cell receptor beta chains sequenced from a single sample in a study of control samples from healthy donors and cancer patients. Measured with immunoSEQ multiplex PCR; TCRdb has only the in-frame clones, and not every one. Seen here are about 150,000 clones, about 94% observed once, and the top ten hold more than 2%. Sequenced material: blood. The receptors were gathered from a man in his fifties in good health.

The chain is built from TRBV5-7 and TRBJ2-3; D is unclear. TRBV5-7 falls under the ORF class, with uncertain function. The CDR3 length is 15 residues. Deletions cut 0 bases from V and 2 bases from J, with 10 bases between. CDR3 amino acids: CASSLGSCFTDTQYF. CDR3 DNA sequence: TGTGCCAGCAGCTTGGGCAGCTGCTTCACAGATACGCAGTATTTT.

V is TRBV19 and J is TRBJ2-5, with D possibly matching TRBD1 (5 bases). V was shortened by 1 base and J by 5 bases, with 17 bases between the two germline ends. The CDR3 is made up of 16 amino acids. Germline values: CDR1 LNHDA, CDR2 SQIVND (reference sequence). The CDR3 reads CASSIGGSAGLETQYF. The CDR3 DNA follows: TGTGCCAGTAGTATAGGTGGGTCAGCAGGGCTGGAGACCCAGTACTTC.